Listed below are T cell receptor beta chains from one sample, sequenced in a study of post-analysis software for immune sequencing data. One entry per CDR3 protein, called by TCRdb with MiXCR from the PCR reads. The table has hundreds of thousands of distinct CDR3 sequences, just under 30% seen once. Input material: blood. The origin of the receptors is a girl aged 5-17 years with multiple sclerosis. The CDR3 runs from the conserved cysteine through the conserved F or W. Fields, in order: D gene, clone size, J gene, V gene, CDR3 DNA, CDR3 protein. The D gene is left open where the match is weak. The size of a clone is reported for some rows only, either as once, few or many, or as a class for expanded clones.

TRBD2 few TRBJ2-5 TRBV3-1 TGTGCCAGTAGCCCGATAGCGGGAGGCGGAGAGACCCAGTACTTC CASSPIAGGGETQYF
TRBD1 many TRBJ2-7 TRBV29-1 TGCAGCGTTGGGACAGGGCCCACCTACGAGCAGTACTTC CSVGTGPTYEQYF
- - TRBJ2-7 TRBV20-1 TGCAGTGCTAGAGACCCCAGGACAGGGACTATGTTCGAGCGGTACTTC CSARDPRTGTMFERYF
- - TRBJ1-2 TRBV20-1 TGCAGTGCGAACCGGGCCCCGGGGGGCTATGGCTACACCTTC CSANRAPGGYGYTF
- - TRBJ2-3 TRBV6-5 TGTGCCAGCTGGGGGACCCCCACAGATACGCAGTATTTT CASWGTPTDTQYF
- - TRBJ2-7 TRBV5-1 TGCGCCAGCAGCTTGGAGGCTAGCCGCTACGAGCAGTACTTC CASSLEASRYEQYF
TRBD1 few TRBJ2-6 TRBV6-2/TRBV6-3 TGTGCCAGCAGTGGGACAGGGACCCCTGGGGCCAACGTCCTGACTTTC CASSGTGTPGANVLTF
- few TRBJ2-1 TRBV6-2/TRBV6-3 TGTGCCAGCAGTTACGGTAGCTGGGGGTACAATGAGCAGTTCTTC CASSYGSWGYNEQFF
TRBD1 - TRBJ2-2 TRBV29-1 TGCAGCGTTCCTACCGGGACAGTCAACACCGGGGAGCTGTTTTTT CSVPTGTVNTGELFF
- many TRBJ2-3 TRBV10-3 TGTGCCATCAGTGAGTCGATTCTAGCAGGAGGGTCAGATACGCAGTATTTT CAISESILAGGSDTQYF
TRBD2 - TRBJ2-5 TRBV20-1 TGCAGTGCTACCGGACTAGCGGGAGGACTTAGGGAGACCCAGTACTTC CSATGLAGGLRETQYF